This entry lists 31 T cell receptor beta chains sequenced from one sample in a study of monozygotic twins with inflammatory bowel disease (dated by TCRdb to the late 2010s). The library relied on 5' RACE. Sequencing took place on an Illumina HiSeq 2500. The reads were reprocessed in TCRdb, with one entry per CDR3 protein sequence and no accompanying DNA. This sample's table carries 300,000 to 400,000 distinct CDR3 sequences. Together, the top ten hold around 2% of the sample. Sequenced input: blood. Receptors were obtained from a human donor with ulcerative colitis or Crohn's disease, or a healthy co-twin of an affected twin (not recorded which).

The chain links TRBV10-2 to TRBJ2-7; the TRBD2 assignment by TCRdb is unverifiable without DNA. The CDR3 spans 18 residues. The germline V gene has CDR1 WSHSY and CDR2 SAAADI. The CDR3 protein is CASSEIGVAGTSSYEQYF.

The chain combines TRBV7-9 with TRBJ2-3; TCRdb designates TRBD1, a call that cannot be tested without DNA. The CDR3 has 17 amino acids. The V gene's germline CDR1 is SEHNR and CDR2 FQNEAQ (reference sequence). CDR3 protein: CASSPTPGDAFTDTQYF.

The chain employs TRBV5-1 and TRBJ2-7; no DNA is available, so the TRBD1 call from TCRdb remains unchecked. This CDR3 is 15 amino acids long. Looked up from germline, CDR1 is SGHRS and CDR2 is YFSETQ. CDR3 in amino acids: CASSPQRGSQQFQYF. The whole variable domain, filled in from reference TRBV5-1 and TRBJ2-7, reads KAGVTQTPRYLIKTRGQQVTLSCSPISGHRSVSWYQQTPGQGLQFLFEYFSETQRNKGNFPGRFSGRQFSNSRSEMNVSTLELGDSALYLCASSPQRGSQQFQYFGPGTRLTVT.

CDR3 loop: CASSGTVSGANVLTF. This sequence joins TRBV28 and TRBJ2-6; TCRdb's D call, TRBD2, is unchecked because there is no DNA. The CDR3 has 15 amino acids. Germline CDR1 and CDR2: MDHEN and SYDVKM.

The rearrangement joins TRBV20-1 to TRBJ1-1; the TCRdb call, TRBD1, lacks DNA for checking. This CDR3 spans 15 amino acids. The germline gives CDR1 DFQATT, CDR2 SNEGSKA (reference sequence). The CDR3 sequence is CSAEAPGGSNTEAFF.

V is TRBV5-1 and J is TRBJ2-5; TCRdb names TRBD2, which stays unverified in the absence of DNA. Germline V gene data show CDR1 as SGHRS and CDR2 as YFSETQ. The CDR3 extends over 17 amino acids. CDR3 sequence: CASSPGSSGRSGETQYF.

The J gene is TRBJ2-7, the V gene TRBV20-1; TCRdb's D call of TRBD1 is untestable without DNA. CDR1 DFQATT and CDR2 SNEGSKA come from the germline V gene (reference sequence). The CDR3 has 13 residues. CDR3 amino acids: CSAPVNGIDEQYF.

The chain carries TRBV30 and TRBJ1-1; TCRdb indicates TRBD1, and absent DNA this call remains unverified. In germline, CDR1 is GTSNPN, CDR2 SVGIG (reference sequence). The CDR3 extends over 13 amino acids. Here the CDR3 reads CAWSAQGAPGAFF.

The chain links TRBV5-6 to TRBJ2-5; as DNA is missing, the TRBD1 call by TCRdb cannot be tested. The CDR3 totals 17 residues. Germline CDR1 is SGHDT and CDR2 is YYEEEE. This chain's CDR3 is CASSLVLSGGAGETQYF.

The CDR3 sequence is CASSISGVYQPQHF. The chain uses TRBV6-1 and TRBJ1-5. The germline V gene has CDR1 MNHNS and CDR2 SASEGT. CDR3 length equals 14 residues.

The chain carries TRBV20-1 and TRBJ1-5; TCRdb's D call, TRBD1, is unchecked because there is no DNA. This CDR3 contains 14 residues. The germline V gene has CDR1 DFQATT and CDR2 SNEGSKA (reference sequence). The CDR3 reads CSARTGISNQPQHF.

This sequence joins TRBV20-1 and TRBJ1-5. The CDR3 contains 15 residues. The germline CDR1 and CDR2 sequences are DFQATT and SNEGSKA (reference sequence). The CDR3 reads CSAIGRAGGHQPQHF.

The chain has TRBV5-5 and TRBJ1-5; TCRdb's D gene call, TRBD1, goes unchecked for lack of DNA. The CDR3 is 14 residues long. Per the germline V gene, CDR1 is SGHKS and CDR2 is YYEKEE (reference sequence). CDR3 amino acids: CASSPGQGDQPQHF. Looking up the rest from reference TRBV5-5 and TRBJ1-5 gives the full variable domain: DAGVTQSPTHLIKTRGQQVTLRCSPISGHKSVSWYQQVLGQGPQFIFQYYEKEERGRGNFPDRFSARQFPNYSSELNVNALLLGDSALYLCASSPGQGDQPQHFGDGTRLSIL.

V and J are TRBV11-2 and TRBJ2-1; TCRdb picks TRBD2, but there is no DNA to check that call. This CDR3 contains 16 residues. The germline gives CDR1 SGHAT, CDR2 FQNNGV. CDR3 loop: CASSLATGTRDNEQFF.

The rearrangement joins TRBV19 to TRBJ1-5; TCRdb selects TRBD1, and the lack of DNA leaves this call unchecked. This CDR3 is built from 16 residues. Germline CDR1 and CDR2: LNHDA and SQIVND (reference sequence). This CDR3 is CASSSRQGAGNQPQHF.

The genes are TRBV20-1 and TRBJ2-3; TCRdb's D call, TRBD1, is unchecked because there is no DNA. Per germline, CDR1 DFQATT and CDR2 SNEGSKA (reference sequence). CDR3 length equals 16 residues. CDR3 loop: CSASTPGQQSTDTQYF.

The V call is TRBV28, the J call TRBJ2-2; TCRdb's D gene call, TRBD2, goes unchecked for lack of DNA. The CDR3 spans 15 residues. The V gene's germline CDR1 is MDHEN and CDR2 SYDVKM. The CDR3 region is CASSSGTAVTGELFF.

The chain couples TRBV29-1 to TRBJ2-6. The CDR3 length is 15 residues. The germline V gene has CDR1 SQVTM and CDR2 ANQGSEA. The CDR3 sequence: CSALPTGSGANVLTF.

This chain connects TRBV7-2 to TRBJ1-2; TCRdb's D gene call, TRBD1, goes unchecked for lack of DNA. Germline CDR1 is SGHTA and CDR2 is FQGNSA. This CDR3 spans 14 amino acids. The chain's CDR3 is CASSLKSGGGGYTF.

The chain combines TRBV4-3 with TRBJ1-2; the D call of TRBD1 rests on TCRdb alone, since no DNA is present to check it. Germline CDR1 is LGHNA and CDR2 is YSLEER. The CDR3 covers 18 residues. CDR3 sequence: CASSQDWGRPFTNYGYTF.

The genes are TRBV11-2 and TRBJ1-2. CDR1 SGHAT and CDR2 FQNNGV come from the germline V gene. CDR3 length: 15 residues. The CDR3 protein is CASSLDLTAIYGYTF.

The chain uses TRBV6-4 and TRBJ2-3; absent DNA, TCRdb's TRBD2 call cannot be checked. Germline V gene lookup returns CDR1 MRHNA and CDR2 SNTAGT. The CDR3 is made up of 22 amino acids. The CDR3 sequence is CASRPPVLLAGGPVGIADTQYF.

This sequence joins TRBV29-1 and TRBJ2-5; TCRdb calls TRBD2, which cannot be checked without DNA. Germline V lookup: CDR1 SQVTM, CDR2 ANQGSEA. This CDR3 has 16 amino acids. The CDR3 loop reads CSVEEASSGGQETQYF.

V is TRBV7-9 and J is TRBJ2-3. Looked up from germline, CDR1 is SEHNR and CDR2 is FQNEAQ (reference sequence). The CDR3 loop spans 13 amino acids. CDR3 loop: CASSPFSVEAQYF.

The chain joins TRBV4-3 to TRBJ2-7; TCRdb lists TRBD1, though no DNA is available to test this call. Germline assignment: CDR1 LGHNA and CDR2 YSLEER. The CDR3 sequence is 15 residues long. The CDR3 is CASIYSTGKYYEQYF.

The chain links TRBV5-1 to TRBJ2-7. The germline V gene has CDR1 SGHRS and CDR2 YFSETQ. The CDR3 loop spans 12 amino acids. The CDR3 here is CASSWGPYEQYF.

This rearrangement joins TRBV27 to TRBJ2-3; TCRdb's assignment of TRBD1 cannot be checked, as there is no DNA. The CDR3 contains 13 residues. Germline V lookup: CDR1 MNHEY, CDR2 SMNVEV (reference sequence). The CDR3 is CASSLSLPGTQYF.

V and J are TRBV20-1 and TRBJ2-3; TCRdb returns TRBD2, unconfirmable since there is no DNA. The CDR3 extends over 14 amino acids. CDR1 DFQATT and CDR2 SNEGSKA come from the germline V gene (reference sequence). The CDR3 sequence: CSAATSGNTDTQYF.

The CDR3 protein is CASSRGQGPNTGEVFF. The V and J genes are TRBV28 and TRBJ2-2; there is no DNA to check the TCRdb D call of TRBD1. Germline V gene data show CDR1 as MDHEN and CDR2 as SYDVKM. CDR3 length equals 16 residues.

The rearrangement links TRBV4-3 to TRBJ2-1; TCRdb returns TRBD1, unconfirmable since there is no DNA. Germline values: CDR1 LGHNA, CDR2 YSLEER. CDR3 length: 14 residues. The CDR3 sequence is CASSDKAGGNEQFF.

CDR3 amino acids: CASIREETQYF. The J gene is TRBJ2-5, the V gene TRBV6-6; TCRdb names TRBD2, which stays unverified in the absence of DNA. CDR1 is MNHNY and CDR2 is SVGAGI in the germline V gene (reference sequence). The CDR3 contains 11 residues.